This TCR beta chain was documented in a study of CD8+ T cells in alopecia areata (dated by TCRdb to the late 2010s). Describing the broader study: Female C3H/HeJ recipients, 7-10 weeks old, were grafted with skin from C3H/HeJ donors with spontaneous alopecia (about 6-13 months old). RNA came from the PAXgene miRNA kit for fixed scalp, the miRNeasy kit for PBMCs, and the RNeasy kit for mouse skin. In humans, TCRbeta sequencing was performed on scalp tissue and on sorted CD4+ and CD8+ peripheral blood T cells from healthy controls and from patients with patchy or totalis/universalis alopecia areata. Scalp clonality was compared among normal scalp (n=4), patchy alopecia areata scalp (n=8), and alopecia totalis/universalis scalp (n=8). Amplification of TCRbeta CDR3 regions was done by immunoSEQ multiplex PCR using 35 Vbeta forward primers and 13 Jbeta reverse primers. In both human patients and the C3H/HeJ mouse model, the study applied high-throughput TCRbeta sequencing to look at T cell clonal expansion in alopecia areata. Points the paper makes about the study in general: Lesional scalp, especially in alopecia totalis/universalis, showed higher clonality and more expanded CD8+ clones than normal scalp, suggesting antigenic drive. Shared TCR sequences between patients were less evident than in mice, which may be partly attributable to HLA diversity in the patient population. Scalp TCR repertoire analysis is complicated because resident alphabeta T cells in normal human skin are also sequenced, whereas mouse skin is dominated by gammadelta T cells.

There are 16 amino acids in the CDR3, from cysteine to phenylalanine inclusive. The DNA covers only part of the CDR3, 36 bases in frame from base 1. CDR1 is given as NNHDY and CDR2 as SYVADS, both from the germline V gene. Germline trimming amounts to 0 bases on V and 5 bases on J, with 5 as the count of junction bases outside the gene matches. The method was the immunoSEQ multiplex PCR assay. RNA was extracted from all samples and reverse transcribed into cDNA as template for TCR sequencing. SuperScript III was used for first-strand cDNA synthesis, primed with a 2:1 mix of oligo-dT and random hexamers. A synthetic immune receptor repertoire was used to measure amplification bias, and any remaining bias was corrected computationally. Sequencing of the libraries was done on Illumina HiSeq using 60 bp reads that spanned the CDR3 and were read from J toward V. The authors' analysis ran thus. After raw reads were preprocessed to remove errors, the CDR3 was defined following IMGT conventions as running from the conserved cysteine to phenylalanine. Clonality was calculated as 1 minus Shannon entropy normalized by log2 of the number of productive unique TCRs. Whether scalp clones were CD4 or CD8 was inferred by matching scalp TCRbeta sequences against CD4 and CD8 repertoires sorted from blood. TCRdb took this table from immuneACCESS and kept in-frame rearrangements with V and J called. Such tables lack part of the clones; where checked against another copy, unresolved V genes explain under half of the gap, and the rest is unexplained. V and J calls and clone size are given by that table; D and trimming were obtained from the DNA. This sample has about 110,000 clones, none of them a singleton. The top ten clonotypes cover roughly a fifth of the sample.

Notes on this clone: No antigen is known for it. Gene designations and germline sequences in this entry are those of the mouse. The CDR3 end is not reached by the read, which stops 4 residues before it; the germline J gene fills it in.

Sequencing input: lesional skin. The source of this sequence is a C3H/HeJ mouse with alopecia areata. The MHC haplotype that this mouse strain carries is H2-k. In this chain, TRBV13-3 is recombined with TRBJ1-4, with TRBD1 identical over 9 junction bases. The CDR3 region has the sequence CASSDAGDRENERLFF. CDR3 DNA, as far as it was read: TGTGCCAGCAGTGATGCAGGGGACAGGGAGAACGAA.